Following are 15 T cell receptor beta chains from one sample sequenced in a study of cytomegalovirus exposure and HLA in healthy donors. The data were produced by immunoSEQ multiplex PCR, yet TCRdb's version contains in-frame clones alone and is incomplete. The table lists more than 70,000 clones, approximately 94% of them singletons. The sequencing input was PBMCs. The receptors derive from a woman aged 18-29 years in good health and CMV-seronegative.

CDR3 in amino acids: CASSFYEAAGENEQFF. The CDR3 DNA follows: TGTGCCAGCAGCTTTTATGAGGCAGCGGGCGAGAATGAGCAGTTCTTC. This sequence joins TRBV7-9 and TRBJ2-1; D possibly corresponds to TRBD2 (6 bases). CDR3 length equals 16 residues. The germline V and J ends were trimmed by 3 bases and 7 bases, with 19 bases remaining between them. The V gene's germline CDR1 is SEHNR and CDR2 FQNEAQ (reference sequence).

This clone appeared a single time. The chain employs TRBV11-2 and TRBJ2-3; D not resolved. This CDR3 region has 12 residues. The V and J ends lost 5 bases and 4 bases respectively, with 7 bases between them. Looked up from germline, CDR1 is SGHAT and CDR2 is FQNNGV. The CDR3 DNA is TGTGCCAGCAGCCCCCCTTCAGATACGCAGTATTTT. Translated: CASSPPSDTQYF.

This clone has only one observation. The chain is built from TRBV5-6 and TRBJ2-7, with D tentatively TRBD1 (5 bases). Germline lookup yields CDR1 SGHDT and CDR2 YYEEEE. This CDR3 contains 13 residues. Trimming pared 4 bases from V and 0 bases from J, leaving 8 bases between. The CDR3: CASSADSSYEQYF. The CDR3 DNA follows: TGTGCCAGCAGCGCAGACAGCTCCTACGAGCAGTACTTC. Supplemented by reference TRBV5-6 and TRBJ2-7, the full variable domain reads DAGVTQSPTHLIKTRGQQVTLRCSPKSGHDTVSWYQQALGQGPQFIFQYYEEEERQRGNFPDRFSGHQFPNYSSELNVNALLLGDSALYLCASSADSSYEQYFGPGTRLTVT.

The chain recombines TRBV27 with TRBJ1-1; the D gene is possibly TRBD1 (5 bases). This CDR3 is 17 amino acids long. Germline V lookup: CDR1 MNHEY, CDR2 SMNVEV (reference sequence). The V and J ends lost 2 bases and 0 bases respectively, with 16 bases between them. CDR3: CASSLTGTGWVNTEAFF. The DNA of the CDR3 is TGTGCCAGCAGTTTAACAGGTACCGGTTGGGTGAACACTGAAGCTTTCTTT.

The chain carries TRBV4-3 and TRBJ2-7; 11 bases match TRBD2. This CDR3 comprises 15 residues. Per the germline V gene, CDR1 is LGHNA and CDR2 is YSLEER. V shed 5 bases, J shed 1 base, and the junction held 4 bases outside the gene matches. CDR3 sequence: CASSAGLAGSYEQYF. In DNA, the CDR3 is TGCGCCAGCAGCGCCGGACTAGCGGGTTCCTACGAGCAGTACTTC.

The V gene is TRBV7-2, the J gene TRBJ2-7; 11 nucleotides match TRBD2. CDR3 size: 16 residues. Germline V CDR1 and CDR2: SGHTA, FQGNSA. Unmatched junction bases numbered 4, after V lost 3 bases and J lost 0 bases. This CDR3 is CASSFTSGGISYEQYF. The DNA for the CDR3 is TGTGCCAGCAGCTTCACTAGCGGGGGAATCTCCTACGAGCAGTACTTC. Full variable domain (missing parts from reference TRBV7-2 and TRBJ2-7): GAGVSQSPSNKVTEKGKDVELRCDPISGHTALYWYRQSLGQGLEFLIYFQGNSAPDKSGLPSDRFSAERTGGSVSTLTIQRTQQEDSAVYLCASSFTSGGISYEQYFGPGTRLTVT.

CDR3 DNA: TGTGCCAGCTCACCCCGACAGGGACCCTACGAGCAGTACTTC. Protein: CASSPRQGPYEQYF. This chain joins TRBV18 and TRBJ2-7; 7 bases fit TRBD1. The CDR3 is made up of 14 amino acids. The germline V gene encodes CDR1 KGHSH and CDR2 LQKENI. Trimming removed 3 bases from V and 2 bases from J; junction bases left unmatched: 4.

The chain recombines TRBV29-1 with TRBJ2-5, with 8 bases that match TRBD1. Losses at the gene ends were 7 bases for V and 5 bases for J; bases not matched to a gene: 6. The CDR3 spans 12 residues. The germline gives CDR1 SQVTM, CDR2 ANQGSEA. CDR3 loop: CSARGPRETQYF. CDR3 sequence (DNA): TGCAGCGCCAGGGGGCCGAGGGAGACCCAGTACTTC.

This rearrangement joins TRBV12-5 to TRBJ2-7; 10 bases line up with TRBD1. Per the germline V gene, CDR1 is LGHNT and CDR2 is FRNRAP. The CDR3 extends over 14 amino acids. With 6 bases clipped from V and 7 bases from J, the junction kept 9 bases outside the gene matches. CDR3 nucleotide sequence: TGTGCTAGTGGCATCCTCGACAGGGGGCTTGAGCAGTACTTC. Encoded protein: CASGILDRGLEQYF.

V and J are TRBV7-2 and TRBJ2-1; 7 bases are shared with TRBD1. V shed 0 bases and J 14 bases; nucleotides not matched to a gene: 16. The germline V gene encodes CDR1 SGHTA and CDR2 FQGNSA. This CDR3 spans 16 amino acids. The CDR3 sequence: CASSLASGGTSLMEFF. CDR3 coding DNA: TGTGCCAGCAGCTTAGCATCAGGGGGAACCTCCCTGATGGAGTTCTTC.

The CDR3 DNA reads TGTGCCACCAGCAGAGAGGGCCCGCTCGGACAGGGGGATTATTCTGAGCAGTTCTTC. Its protein is CATSREGPLGQGDYSEQFF. The chain carries TRBV15 and TRBJ2-1; 10 bases fit TRBD1. Germline V gene lookup returns CDR1 LNHNV and CDR2 YYDKDF (reference sequence). The CDR3 is 19 amino acids. The J segment lost 9 bases and the V segment lost 0 bases, leaving 17 bases of the junction unmatched.

The J gene is TRBJ2-5, the V gene TRBV9, with D perhaps TRBD2 (6 bases). The CDR3 is 14 amino acids. Trimming shortened V by 4 bases and J by 2 bases, and 12 bases separated the two germline ends. Germline CDR1 SGDLS, CDR2 YYNGEE. CDR3 in DNA: TGTGCCAGCAGCTCGGGAGACAGACAAGAGACCCAGTACTTC. Translated, it gives CASSSGDRQETQYF.

In nucleotides, the CDR3 is TGCGCCAGCAGCCAAGAAGGAAGGGGTTGGAGCTATGGCTACACCTTC. Translating gives CASSQEGRGWSYGYTF. The rearrangement joins TRBV4-3 to TRBJ1-2, with D perhaps TRBD1 (5 bases). V dropped 0 bases and J dropped 4 bases, with 15 bases sitting between them. The CDR3 length is 16 residues. The V gene's germline CDR1 is LGHNA and CDR2 YSLEER.

As DNA, the CDR3 is TGTGCCATCAGTGAGGCTGGGGGGGCGAAAGATACGCAGTATTTT. Translating it yields CAISEAGGAKDTQYF. The chain links TRBV10-3 to TRBJ2-3; D might be TRBD2 (7 bases). V was shortened by 2 bases and J by 5 bases, with 14 bases between the two germline ends. The length of the CDR3 is 15 residues. The germline V gene encodes CDR1 ENHRY and CDR2 SYGVKD.

This chain joins TRBV25-1 and TRBJ2-1; 8 bases line up with TRBD2. Trimming took 5 bases from V and 13 from J; bases not matched to a gene: 4. Germline V gene data show CDR1 as MGHDK and CDR2 as SYGVNS. The CDR3 has 11 amino acids. CDR3 coding DNA: TGTGCCAGCAGTAGACTAGCGAGACAGTTCTTC. Its translation is CASSRLARQFF.